A single sample gave rise to the 17 T cell receptor beta chains below, sequenced in a study of blood T cell repertoires in COVID-19. Here immunoSEQ multiplex PCR was the method, and the copy in TCRdb shows in-frame clones only, minus some. Among 60,000 or so clones, roughly 79% were seen once, and the ten largest hold roughly 5.3%. Material for sequencing was peripheral blood. These receptors originate from a human donor in a cohort sampled during active COVID-19.

The V gene is TRBV5-1, the J gene TRBJ2-7; 11 nucleotides match TRBD2. The J segment lost 0 bases and the V segment lost 3 bases, leaving 8 bases of the junction unmatched. Germline CDR1 is SGHRS and CDR2 is YFSETQ. This CDR3 is built from 17 residues. CDR3 protein: CASSSGTSGLTSYEQYF. The CDR3 region has the DNA TGCGCCAGCAGCTCCGGGACTAGCGGTCTTACCTCCTACGAGCAGTACTTC.

J is TRBJ2-7 and V is TRBV7-2; D possibly corresponds to TRBD1 (5 bases). The germline V gene has CDR1 SGHTA and CDR2 FQGNSA. CDR3 length equals 15 residues. Trimming cost V 2 bases and J 2 bases, with 13 bases left between them. The DNA for the CDR3 is TGTGCCAGCAGCTTATCACCCGTAGGGGCCTACGAGCAGTACTTC. Its protein is CASSLSPVGAYEQYF. The full variable domain, its missing parts supplied by reference TRBV7-2 and TRBJ2-7, is GAGVSQSPSNKVTEKGKDVELRCDPISGHTALYWYRQSLGQGLEFLIYFQGNSAPDKSGLPSDRFSAERTGGSVSTLTIQRTQQEDSAVYLCASSLSPVGAYEQYFGPGTRLTVT.

This clone was picked up a small number of times. This chain uses TRBV13 with TRBJ2-7; 14 nucleotides align to TRBD2. The germline V gene has CDR1 PRHDT and CDR2 FYEKMQ (reference sequence). After removal of 4 bases from V and 7 bases from J, the junction contained 3 bases not matched to a gene. This CDR3 is 14 amino acids long. The CDR3 coding sequence is TGTGCCAGCAGCTCTGGACTAGCGGGAGGAGAGCAGTACTTC. Translating it yields CASSSGLAGGEQYF.

The genes are TRBV5-1 and TRBJ2-7; TRBD1 matches at 8 bases. CDR1 is SGHRS and CDR2 is YFSETQ in the germline V gene. The CDR3 sequence is 13 residues long. The V segment lost 3 bases and the J segment 8 bases; nucleotides outside the gene matches: 7. The CDR3, as DNA: TGCGCCAGCAGCTCGACAGGGGAAGGAAAGCAGTACTTC. The encoded protein is CASSSTGEGKQYF.

This clone was found once. The rearrangement uses TRBV7-9 and TRBJ2-7; TRBD1 matches at 8 bases. Per germline, CDR1 SEHNR and CDR2 FQNEAQ (reference sequence). V shed 4 bases, J shed 13 bases, and the junction held 6 bases outside the gene matches. The CDR3 covers 11 residues. The CDR3 DNA reads as TGTGCCAGCAGCTCCGGGACAGGTCTCTACTTC. Its protein is CASSSGTGLYF.

V gene TRBV28 combines with J gene TRBJ1-1, with 9 nucleotides matching TRBD1. CDR3 length equals 14 residues. Germline CDR1 and CDR2: MDHEN and SYDVKM. J lost 4 bases, V lost 3 bases, and 3 bases had no gene match. The CDR3 region is CASSFGTGSTEAFF. Written as DNA, the CDR3 is TGTGCCAGCAGTTTTGGGACAGGGTCCACTGAAGCTTTCTTT.

The chain joins TRBV24-1 to TRBJ2-3, with 12 nucleotides matching TRBD2. This CDR3 contains 18 residues. Germline lookup yields CDR1 KGHDR and CDR2 SFDVKD. The junction had 6 bases not matched to a gene; V was cut back by 3 bases and J by 0 bases. CDR3: CATSDVAGTSGSTDTQYF. CDR3 nucleotides: TGTGCCACCAGTGATGTAGCCGGGACTAGCGGGAGCACAGATACGCAGTATTTT.

The V call is TRBV20-1, the J call TRBJ2-5; D is possibly TRBD1 (5 bases). CDR1 is DFQATT, CDR2 SNEGSKA, per germline (reference sequence). Trimming cost V 3 bases and J 2 bases, with 19 bases left between them. This CDR3 is built from 16 residues. CDR3 residues: CSASQGRLPTQETQYF. CDR3 bases: TGCAGTGCTAGTCAGGGTCGGCTCCCGACTCAAGAGACCCAGTACTTC.

J is TRBJ2-7 and V is TRBV19, with 9 bases matching TRBD2. Germline lookup yields CDR1 LNHDA and CDR2 SQIVND (reference sequence). This CDR3 is 18 amino acids long. The V gene end was trimmed by 4 bases and the J gene end by 2 bases; junction bases not matched to a gene: 15. The CDR3: CASSTRSLAGIYAYEQYF. CDR3 bases: TGTGCCAGTAGTACCCGTTCCCTAGCGGGAATATACGCCTACGAGCAGTACTTC.

V and J are TRBV6-1 and TRBJ1-5; possibly TRBD1 for D (5 bases). The CDR3 is 16 amino acids. In germline, CDR1 is MNHNS, CDR2 SASEGT. Trimming took 3 bases from V and 8 from J, leaving 20 bases between them. CDR3 sequence: CASSEGRGILGEPQHF. In nucleotides, the CDR3 is TGTGCCAGCAGTGAGGGGAGGGGCATCCTAGGGGAGCCCCAGCATTTT.

The J gene is TRBJ1-2, the V gene TRBV30; tentatively, D is TRBD1 (6 bases). V lost 2 bases to trimming and J lost 7 bases, with 17 bases between them. Germline CDR1 reads GTSNPN; CDR2 reads SVGIG (reference sequence). CDR3 size: 14 residues. In DNA form, the CDR3 reads TGTGCCTGGAGTAGGCGACAGGAGACTTTTGGCTACACCTTC. Encoded protein: CAWSRRQETFGYTF.

This clone was detected once. V and J are TRBV4-1 and TRBJ2-7; weak D call: TRBD2 (5 bases). The CDR3 length is 12 residues. The V gene lost 1 base and the J gene lost 6 bases, with 7 bases spanning the gap. Per germline, CDR1 MGHRA and CDR2 YSYEKL. The CDR3, as DNA: TGCGCCAGCAGCCAAGTGAGGGTCGAGCAGTACTTC. Protein sequence: CASSQVRVEQYF.

The rearrangement joins TRBV18 to TRBJ2-7; 11 bases match TRBD2. CDR3 length: 17 amino acids. The germline V gene has CDR1 KGHSH and CDR2 LQKENI. V dropped 6 bases and J dropped 0; count of bases not matched to a gene: 10. This CDR3 is CASSLTGTSGSSYEQYF. CDR3 nucleotides: TGTGCCAGCTCCCTAACCGGGACTAGCGGCAGCTCCTACGAGCAGTACTTC. Together with reference TRBV18 and TRBJ2-7, the CDR3 gives the full variable domain: NAGVMQNPRHLVRRRGQEARLRCSPMKGHSHVYWYRQLPEEGLKFMVYLQKENIIDESGMPKERFSAEFPKEGPSILRIQQVVRGDSAAYFCASSLTGTSGSSYEQYFGPGTRLTVT.

This chain joins TRBV6-5 and TRBJ1-5; D possibly corresponds to TRBD1 (6 bases). The CDR3 is 14 amino acids. Germline V CDR1 and CDR2: MNHEY, SVGAGI. V dropped 2 bases and J dropped 3 bases, with 8 bases sitting between them. The CDR3 loop reads CASSYGQHNQPQHF. CDR3 in DNA: TGTGCCAGCAGTTACGGACAGCACAATCAGCCCCAGCATTTT.

In nucleotides, the CDR3 is TGTGCCAGTAGTCCGGTCGGGGGGGCGGCTGGAAACACCATATATTTT. Its protein product is CASSPVGGAAGNTIYF. The rearrangement joins TRBV19 to TRBJ1-3; D possibly corresponds to TRBD1 (6 bases). The germline V gene encodes CDR1 LNHDA and CDR2 SQIVND (reference sequence). CDR3 length: 16 amino acids. V was pared by 5 bases and J by 2 bases, with 16 bases between.

This clone was seen just once. This chain connects TRBV19 to TRBJ1-1; TRBD1 aligns across 8 bases. Germline V lookup: CDR1 LNHDA, CDR2 SQIVND (reference sequence). V lost 0 bases and J lost 3; bases outside the gene matches: 12. This CDR3 spans 18 amino acids. The CDR3: CASSIEAAGGMFDTEAFF. CDR3 DNA: TGTGCCAGTAGTATAGAGGCAGCAGGGGGCATGTTTGACACTGAAGCTTTCTTT.

The CDR3 nucleotides are TGTGCCAGCTACCGGGACAGGGTCTATGGCTACACCTTC. Amino acids: CASYRDRVYGYTF. The chain combines TRBV6-5 with TRBJ1-2; 9 positions agree with TRBD1. The junction had 5 bases not matched to a gene; V was cut back by 8 bases and J by 4 bases. This CDR3 comprises 13 residues. CDR1 is MNHEY, CDR2 SVGAGI, per germline.